This TCR beta chain was obtained from a study of T cells in Graves' hyperthyroidism and ophthalmopathy. Study in general: Before treatment of any kind, peripheral blood was taken at initial diagnosis.

TCR beta CDR3 regions were amplified from RNA transcripts. HTBI primers were employed in a first-round RT-PCR of the TCR CDR3. MiXCR, applied by TCRdb to the multiplex PCR reads, yields one record per CDR3 protein. The data show just under 750,000 distinct CDR3 sequences, around 40% seen once. With 4 bases removed from V and 7 bases from J, the gap between germline ends came to 7 bases. The CDR3 loop spans 11 amino acids. Germline CDR1 WNHNN, CDR2 SYGVQD (reference sequence). Stability of Graves' hyperthyroidism was defined as absent ophthalmopathy progression within 18 months. Extraction of PBMCs used approximately 10 ml of fresh peripheral blood.

This chain connects TRBV10-1 to TRBJ1-1; D is ambiguous. The sequence was collected from a woman aged 35 to 49 with Graves' hyperthyroidism. The sample was blood. The CDR3 loop reads CASSGSNEAFF. The CDR3 coding sequence is TGCGCCAGCAGTGGGTCCAATGAAGCTTTCTTT.